This is a list of T cell receptor beta chains from one sample in a study of OX40 agonist ivuxolimab in advanced cancers. Sequenced by immunoSEQ multiplex PCR; TCRdb stores in-frame clones only, minus some. The sample yields about 79,000 clones, roughly 90% seen once. Sequencing used CD4+ or CD8+ T cells sorted from blood, obtained in a trial of the OX40 agonist ivuxolimab. These receptors were taken from an adult with an advanced solid tumor such as melanoma, head and neck, liver or kidney cancer. CDR3s include the opening cysteine and the closing phenylalanine or tryptophan. The D gene is left open where the match is weak. Not all rows give a size; the values are once, few, many and, for expanded clones, a class.

DNA,CDR3,V,J,D,size
TGTGCCAGCAGCTTCGGGGAGGACACTGAAGCTTTCTTT,CASSFGEDTEAFF,TRBV7-9,TRBJ1-1,NA,once
TGCGCCAGCAGTGAGTCGGGGTATGGGGCCAACGTCCTGACTTTC,CASSESGYGANVLTF,TRBV10-2,TRBJ2-6,NA,NA
TGTGCCAGCTCACCTCAGACAGGGGGTCAGTACTTC,CASSPQTGGQYF,TRBV18,TRBJ2-7,TRBD1,NA
TGTGCCAGCAGTTACGTCCCCGGGGAGCTGTTTTTT,CASSYVPGELFF,TRBV6-5,TRBJ2-2,NA,NA
TGTGCCAGCACCCGAGCGGGGGGGTACCAAGAGACCCAGTACTTC,CASTRAGGYQETQYF,TRBV9,TRBJ2-5,TRBD2,NA
TGCGCCAGCAGCCAAGATAAGGTTTTCTACGAGCAGTACTTC,CASSQDKVFYEQYF,TRBV4-1,TRBJ2-7,NA,NA
TGTGCCAGCAGCTTGGCGGTGGCCTACGAGCAGTACTTC,CASSLAVAYEQYF,TRBV5-4,TRBJ2-7,NA,NA
TGTGCCAGCAGCTTATTCCCGCGCGGGACAGGGAGTGAAAAACTGTTTTTT,CASSLFPRGTGSEKLFF,TRBV7-8,TRBJ1-4,TRBD1,few
TGTGCCAGCAGCTTTTCCGGGACGACGTTCTATGGCTACACCTTC,CASSFSGTTFYGYTF,TRBV5-4,TRBJ1-2,NA,once
TGTGCCAGCAGCCAAGACAGGGCGCTCTACGAGCAGTACTTC,CASSQDRALYEQYF,TRBV6-5,TRBJ2-7,TRBD1,NA
TGCGCCAGCAGTCCTATCCAGGAACAGGGGTCCTATGAGCAGTTCTTC,CASSPIQEQGSYEQFF,TRBV4-1,TRBJ2-1,TRBD1,once
TGTGCCAGCAGCTTTGGAGGGGACACCTCCTACGAGCAGTACTTC,CASSFGGDTSYEQYF,TRBV13,TRBJ2-7,NA,NA
TGCGCCAGCAGCCAAGCCCTCAGTGGCGGTAAAAACACTGAAGCTTTCTTT,CASSQALSGGKNTEAFF,TRBV4-3,TRBJ1-1,NA,NA
TGTGCCAGCAGCCGGGGGACAGCTTACCGGTACCAAGAGACCCAGTACTTC,CASSRGTAYRYQETQYF,TRBV5-6,TRBJ2-5,NA,NA
TGCGCCAGCAGCCACGGGACAGGGGGAGAGCAGTACTTC,CASSHGTGGEQYF,TRBV5-1,TRBJ2-7,TRBD1,NA
TGTGCCAGCTCACCACCGGATGGACGGACCTCCTACGAGCAGTACTTC,CASSPPDGRTSYEQYF,TRBV18,TRBJ2-7,NA,NA
TGTGCCAGCAGCGCAACCCCTTTTGGGAATGAAGCTTTCTTT,CASSATPFGNEAFF,TRBV9,TRBJ1-1,NA,NA
TGCGCCAGCAGTGAGTCGAGAGCGGGGGGGTTACAAACAGATACGCAGTATTTT,CASSESRAGGLQTDTQYF,TRBV10-2,TRBJ2-3,TRBD2,NA
TGTGCCATCGGACACCCTCAAGAGACCCAGTACTTC,CAIGHPQETQYF,TRBV6-5,TRBJ2-5,NA,NA
TGTGCCAGCAGCCTGGCGGACTACGAGCAGTACTTC,CASSLADYEQYF,TRBV9,TRBJ2-7,NA,NA
TGTGCCAGCAGTACAGGGCTAGGGGGCAATCAGCCCCAGCATTTT,CASSTGLGGNQPQHF,TRBV27,TRBJ1-5,NA,NA
TGTGCCAGCAGCGTAGAGGGAGGGGGTACTAGCACAGATACGCAGTATTTT,CASSVEGGGTSTDTQYF,TRBV9,TRBJ2-3,NA,once
TGCGCCAGCAGCTTGGATTTTGGGGGCGCGGTGGTGGACACTGAAGCTTTCTTT,CASSLDFGGAVVDTEAFF,TRBV5-1,TRBJ1-1,NA,NA
TGTGCCATCTCACAGGGGAACCCCTACGAGCAGTACTTC,CAISQGNPYEQYF,TRBV10-3,TRBJ2-7,TRBD1,NA
TGTGCCAGCAGCGTACTTGGTGGCTACACCTTC,CASSVLGGYTF,TRBV9,TRBJ1-2,NA,NA
TGCGCCAGCAGCCAACAGGGGAGCCAGCCCCAGCATTTT,CASSQQGSQPQHF,TRBV4-1,TRBJ1-5,NA,NA
TGCGCCAGCAGTTGGTGGGCTAGCGGGGGCTACAATGAGCAGTTCTTC,CASSWWASGGYNEQFF,TRBV5-1,TRBJ2-1,TRBD2,NA
TGCAGCATCGGACAGGGGGCCTACGAGCAGTACTTC,CSIGQGAYEQYF,TRBV29-1,TRBJ2-7,TRBD1,NA
TGTGCCAGCAGCTTGCCGCCAGGAGACAGGGGAGGAGGGGAGCTGTTTTTT,CASSLPPGDRGGGELFF,TRBV5-8,TRBJ2-2,TRBD1,NA
TGTGCCAGCAGTTTATCGCGGGACAGAGTCTACACCTTC,CASSLSRDRVYTF,TRBV27,TRBJ1-2,TRBD1,NA
TGTGCCAGTAGTGCCCCGGGGCCGGGGTTCAATGAGCAGTTCTTC,CASSAPGPGFNEQFF,TRBV19,TRBJ2-1,NA,NA
TGTGCCAGCAGACCCCCAGCGAACACTGAAGCTTTCTTT,CASRPPANTEAFF,TRBV9,TRBJ1-1,NA,few
TGTGCCAGCAGCTTGGGCAGACCCAACTATGGCTACACCTTC,CASSLGRPNYGYTF,TRBV5-6,TRBJ1-2,NA,once
TGTGCCAGCAGTTCGCTGGGGACAGGGGAAGAGACCCAGTACTTC,CASSSLGTGEETQYF,TRBV27,TRBJ2-5,TRBD1,NA
TGTGCCAGCAGTTACAATTCAGGCTTAAGGAACGAGCAGTACTTC,CASSYNSGLRNEQYF,TRBV6-5,TRBJ2-7,NA,NA
TGTGCCAGCAGTTACCTGGGGGCCGGAGATACGCAGTATTTT,CASSYLGAGDTQYF,TRBV6-5,TRBJ2-3,NA,once
TGTGCCAGCAGTATTACAGGGGAGGGTTACGAGCAGTACTTC,CASSITGEGYEQYF,TRBV27,TRBJ2-7,NA,NA